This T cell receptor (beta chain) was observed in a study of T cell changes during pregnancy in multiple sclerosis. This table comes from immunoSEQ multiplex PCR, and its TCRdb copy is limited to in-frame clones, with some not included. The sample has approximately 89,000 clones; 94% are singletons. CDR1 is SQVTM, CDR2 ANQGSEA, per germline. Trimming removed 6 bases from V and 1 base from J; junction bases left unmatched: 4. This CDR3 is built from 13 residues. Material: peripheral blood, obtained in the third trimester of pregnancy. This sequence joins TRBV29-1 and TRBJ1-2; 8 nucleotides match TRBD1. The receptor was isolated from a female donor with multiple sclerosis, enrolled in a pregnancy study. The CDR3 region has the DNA TGCAGCGTCATCACAGGGGGTAACTATGGCTACACCTTC. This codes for CSVITGGNYGYTF.